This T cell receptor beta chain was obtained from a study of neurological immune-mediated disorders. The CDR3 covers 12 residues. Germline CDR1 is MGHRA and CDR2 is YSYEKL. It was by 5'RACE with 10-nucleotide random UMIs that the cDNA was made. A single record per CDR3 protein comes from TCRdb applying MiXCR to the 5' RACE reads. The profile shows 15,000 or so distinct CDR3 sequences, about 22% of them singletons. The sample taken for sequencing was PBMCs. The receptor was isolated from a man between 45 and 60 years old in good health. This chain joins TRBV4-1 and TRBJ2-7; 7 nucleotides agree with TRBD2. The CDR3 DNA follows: TGCGGCTCGGCTAGCGGAACCGGAGAGCAGTACTTC. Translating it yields CGSASGTGEQYF.